This TCR beta chain was sequenced in a study of metastatic and nonmetastatic thyroid tumors. At the level of the study: The comparison covered peripheral blood and tumor or nodule tissue in malignant and benign thyroid patients. General study findings and limits: Within blood and tumor, benign nodules reportedly had significantly lower TCR beta diversity than malignant thyroid tumors did.

The table lists this clone with a few counts. Antigen specificity is unknown. A junction boundary mismatches the germline segment, possibly from a read error. Original data processing: The authors used CDR3 differences across clinicopathological groups to build a distant-metastasis classifier for papillary thyroid cancer. TCRdb re-clonotyped the PCR reads via MiXCR. The V and J calls were determined by TCRdb, not by the authors. In the table there are 70,000 or so clones, 13% to 15% of which are singletons. The CDR3 loop spans 12 amino acids. CDR1 and CDR2 (germline): MRHNA, SNTAGT. Patients underwent thyroid surgery, and none had received any treatment before it.

The sample taken for sequencing was blood. The chain combines TRBV6-4 with TRBJ2-2, with D hard to call. The sequence derives from a male donor with papillary thyroid cancer or a benign thyroid nodule (not recorded which). Some clones in this sample may be carry-over from other donors' samples. CDR3 region: CASSEYTGELFF. As DNA, the CDR3 is TGTGCCAGCAGTGAGTACACAGGGGAGCTGTTTTTT.